This T cell receptor (beta chain) was identified in a study of blood T cell repertoires in COVID-19 (dated by TCRdb to 2020 to 2022). Some background on the complete study: Collaborator samples came from the United States, Italy and Spain and covered acute and convalescent phases of COVID-19. Subjects who had been exposed to COVID-19, were actively infected with it, or had recovered from it provided the deeply sampled blood TCRbeta repertoires that made up the dataset. Sample metadata almost always included a de-identified subject ID, COVID-19 status, age in years and sex. Where available, HLA class I and class II types were obtained from metadata supplied by the sample provider rather than from assay-based typing. The prospective study material was composed of cDNA or gDNA derived from T cells, B-cell-depleted T cells, or PBMCs. The samples were drawn from the first 160 participants of the ongoing ImmuneRACE study and from 1,254 subjects provided by 6 global collaborators. A freely available public database, intended as a resource for researchers studying the immune response to SARS-CoV-2, is where the repertoires were released. Study-wide findings and limitations: How much clinical and demographic metadata was included differed by source and by participant, and the metadata was provided uncurated.

The CDR3, from cysteine to phenylalanine, totals 16 residues. CDR3 DNA only is kept here, 48 bases in frame from base 1. Between the V and J ends, shortened by 1 base and 0 bases respectively, the junction contains 12 bases. For CDR1 and CDR2, the germline V gene lists MGHRA and YSYEKL. The immunoSEQ Assay, a bias-controlled multiplex PCR, was used to amplify TCRbeta CDR3 regions from genomic DNA. As for how the authors treated the data: Within the assay, amplification of reference gene primers was used to estimate how many nucleated cells each sample contained. Sequence reads were collapsed and filtered to measure the absolute abundance of every unique TCRbeta CDR3 rearrangement. For each sample, productive Simpson clonality was calculated as the square root of Simpson's diversity index across productive rearrangements. As stored in TCRdb, this immuneACCESS dataset retains in-frame rearrangements with V and J assigned. A fraction of the clones does not appear; measured against another copy, unresolved V genes explain less than half of the discrepancy, and the remainder lacks a known reason. V and J calls and clone size are given by that table; D and trimming were obtained from the DNA. The sample table lists 90,000 or so clones, roughly 85% of them with a count of one. In total, the top ten clones hold about 4% of the sample.

Whole blood was collected in K2EDTA tubes by collaborating institutions according to the institutions' own protocols. For TCRbeta analysis, collaborators shipped samples as frozen whole blood, isolated PBMCs, or DNA extracted from either of those sample types. Notes on this clone: It has no known antigen specificity. Base qualities are not at hand, and no much larger clone is one base apart.

The sample comprised peripheral blood. This TCR came from a man in his 60s with acute or convalescent COVID-19. Recombination joined TRBV4-1 with TRBJ1-2; possibly the D gene is TRBD1, per 6 matching bases. The nucleotide sequence reads TGCGCCAGCAGCCAAGCCCTAAGACAGGCTAACTATGGCTACACCTTC. Translated, this gives CASSQALRQANYGYTF.